Given below is one T cell receptor (beta chain) in context. Methods used by the authors: Scientists estimated how many nucleated cells there were by amplifying reference gene primers. Using immunoSEQ multiplex PCR, the repertoire was profiled, and TCRdb retains in-frame clones only, with some absent. From that table come the V and J calls and clone size; the DNA was used to work out D and trimming. The table has roughly 230,000 clones, more than 65% seen once; the top ten hold about 4.2%. The data derive from a study of blood T cell repertoires in COVID-19. In the study overall: From T cells, B-cell-depleted T cells, or PBMCs came the material, which was cDNA or gDNA.

Germline CDR1 KGHSY, CDR2 FQNENV. The CDR3 has 14 amino acids. Trimming removed 0 bases at V and 5 bases at J, with 10 bases between. This chain connects TRBV16 to TRBJ2-5; possibly TRBD2 for D (7 bases). The sequenced material came from peripheral blood. The sequence was collected from a man over 45 with active or convalescent COVID-19. The CDR3 nucleotides read TGTGCCAGCAGCCAATCCGGGGGGCGTGAGACCCAGTACTTC. Amino acids: CASSQSGGRETQYF.